This TCR beta chain was identified during a study of T-cell reconstitution after alpha-beta-depleted transplantation in children. Per the germline V gene, CDR1 is SGHTA and CDR2 is FQGTGA. The CDR3 length is 15 residues. Trimming at V came to 0 bases and at J to 7 bases, leaving 5 bases not matched to a gene. Molecular barcoding with unique molecular identifiers was used for the TCRbeta library. MiXCR, applied by TCRdb to the PCR reads, yields one record per CDR3 protein. The table shows some 600,000 distinct CDR3 sequences, with about 15% occurring only once. The chain joins TRBV7-3 to TRBJ2-1; 8 bases fit TRBD2. This receptor was obtained from a human donor who donated a stem cell graft to a child with acute myeloid leukemia. The sample consisted of PBMCs from the stem cell graft donor, taken from the stem cell graft. The CDR3, as DNA: TGTGCCAGCAGCTTAACCCCCGGGACTAGAAATGAGCAGTTCTTC. Encoded protein: CASSLTPGTRNEQFF.